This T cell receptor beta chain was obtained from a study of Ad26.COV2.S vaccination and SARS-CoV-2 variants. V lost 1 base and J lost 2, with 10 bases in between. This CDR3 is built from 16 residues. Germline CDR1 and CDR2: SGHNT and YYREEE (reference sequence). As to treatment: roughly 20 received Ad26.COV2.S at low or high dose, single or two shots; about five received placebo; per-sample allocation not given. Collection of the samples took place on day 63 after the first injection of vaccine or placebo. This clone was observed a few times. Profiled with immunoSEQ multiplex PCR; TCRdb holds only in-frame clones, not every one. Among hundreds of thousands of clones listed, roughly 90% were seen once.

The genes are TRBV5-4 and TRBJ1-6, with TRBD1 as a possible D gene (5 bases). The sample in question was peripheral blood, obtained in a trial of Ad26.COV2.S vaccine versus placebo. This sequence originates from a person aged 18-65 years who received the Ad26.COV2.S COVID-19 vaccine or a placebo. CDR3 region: CASSLFGGTYNSPLHF. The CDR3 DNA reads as TGTGCCAGCAGCTTGTTTGGGGGAACCTATAATTCACCCCTCCACTTT.